One and the same sample provided the 13 T cell receptor beta chains below, sequenced in a study of early T cells in non-severe SARS-CoV-2 infection. TCRdb recomputed calls from the 5' RACE reads with MiXCR, one row per CDR3 protein. The data show 60,000 or so distinct CDR3 sequences, with roughly a tenth seen just once and 1.7% held by the top ten. The sequencing input was whole blood. Receptor source: an adult who was a healthcare worker with PCR-confirmed SARS-CoV-2 infection or an uninfected control (not recorded which).

This clonotype was detected ten times or more. The V call is TRBV30, the J call TRBJ1-5; D uncertain. Trimming removed 3 bases at V and 5 bases at J, with 11 bases between. Per the germline V gene, CDR1 is GTSNPN and CDR2 is SVGIG (reference sequence). This CDR3 has 13 residues. The CDR3 region is CAWSQNLYQPQHF. The DNA of the CDR3 is TGTGCCTGGAGCCAAAATCTCTATCAGCCCCAGCATTTT.

This clonotype was seen more than once but under ten times. The chain is built from TRBV9 and TRBJ1-1; D is unresolved. This CDR3 comprises 13 residues. Germline CDR1 and CDR2: SGDLS and YYNGEE. Trimming pared 0 bases from V and 4 bases from J, leaving 7 bases between. The CDR3 coding sequence is TGTGCCAGCAGCGTAGCAAAAGGCACTGAAGCTTTCTTT. Translating gives CASSVAKGTEAFF.

Ten or more counts support this clonotype. The chain carries TRBV12-5 and TRBJ1-3, with a tentative D call TRBD1 (5 bases). V was shortened by 6 bases and J by 1 base, with 13 bases between the two germline ends. CDR1 and CDR2 from the germline V gene are LGHNT and FRNRAP. The CDR3 sequence is 15 residues long. The chain's CDR3 is CASGSRGESGNTIYF. Here the CDR3 DNA reads TGTGCTAGTGGCTCCCGAGGGGAATCTGGAAACACCATATATTTT. The full variable domain, rest sourced from reference TRBV12-5 and TRBJ1-3, is DARVTQTPRHKVTEMGQEVTMRCQPILGHNTVFWYRQTMMQGLELLAYFRNRAPLDDSGMPKDRFSAEMPDATLATLKIQPSEPRDSAVYFCASGSRGESGNTIYFGEGSWLTVV.

This clonotype was detected ten times or more. This sequence joins TRBV14 and TRBJ1-1, with a possible D match to TRBD1 (6 bases). Germline CDR1 and CDR2: SGHDN and FVKESK. The CDR3 has 13 residues. V dropped 1 base and J dropped 4 bases, with 7 bases sitting between them. The CDR3 is CASSQGGPTEAFF. The CDR3 DNA reads TGTGCCAGCAGCCAAGGGGGGCCCACTGAAGCTTTCTTT.

This chain joins TRBV6-1 and TRBJ2-1; 7 nucleotides line up with TRBD2. V lost 5 bases and J lost 3; bases outside the gene matches: 4. This CDR3 is 14 amino acids long. CDR1 is MNHNS, CDR2 SASEGT, per germline. The CDR3 loop is CASSLTSRYNEQFF. The CDR3 bases are TGTGCCAGCAGTTTGACTAGCCGCTACAATGAGCAGTTCTTC.

This clonotype was counted at least ten times. The rearrangement joins TRBV20-1 to TRBJ2-5; TRBD2 aligns across 8 bases. Germline CDR1 reads DFQATT; CDR2 reads SNEGSKA (reference sequence). The V gene end was trimmed by 5 bases and the J gene end by 4 bases; junction bases not matched to a gene: 6. This CDR3 is 13 amino acids long. The CDR3 sequence: CSAGRGGIETQYF. CDR3 in DNA: TGCAGTGCTGGACGGGGGGGTATAGAGACCCAGTACTTC.

This clonotype was seen at least ten times. The chain is built from TRBV7-2 and TRBJ1-2; D is perhaps TRBD1 (6 bases). The CDR3 extends over 14 amino acids. V was pared by 2 bases and J by 4 bases, with 11 bases between. Germline CDR1 and CDR2: SGHTA and FQGNSA. This chain's CDR3 is CASSLKGESYGYTF. The DNA for the CDR3 is TGTGCCAGCAGCTTAAAGGGGGAGTCCTATGGCTACACCTTC.

This clonotype was observed at least ten times. V and J are TRBV11-1 and TRBJ2-7; 9 nucleotides match TRBD1. After removal of 4 bases from V and 2 bases from J, the junction contained 6 bases not matched to a gene. The germline V gene has CDR1 SGHAT and CDR2 FQDESV (reference sequence). The CDR3 is 15 amino acids. CDR3 sequence: CASSWSRDRAYEQYF. CDR3 DNA sequence: TGTGCCAGCAGCTGGAGCCGGGACAGGGCCTACGAGCAGTACTTC.

In its sample, this clonotype was seen a few times. V and J are TRBV29-1 and TRBJ1-1; no firm D call. The germline CDR1 and CDR2 sequences are SQVTM and ANQGSEA. V dropped 7 bases and J dropped 1 base, with 4 bases sitting between them. The CDR3 is made up of 10 amino acids. Here the CDR3 DNA reads TGCAGCGGTCAGAACACTGAAGCTTTCTTT. Protein sequence: CSGQNTEAFF.

The V gene is TRBV12-3 or TRBV12-4, the J gene TRBJ2-3; 11 bases fit TRBD2. The CDR3 has 15 residues. Germline trimming cut 6 bases from V and 7 bases from J; bases unmatched to any gene: 9. Here the CDR3 DNA reads TGTGCCAGCAGACTAGCGGGGGAGTCCAGGTATACGCAGTATTTT. Its translation is CASRLAGESRYTQYF.

This clonotype was found a few times. Here the CDR3 reads CSANLAGRAYNEQFF. The CDR3 DNA sequence: TGCAGTGCAAATCTGGCGGGACGGGCCTACAATGAGCAGTTCTTC. The genes are TRBV20-1 and TRBJ2-1; TRBD2 is a possible D gene (6 bases). In germline, CDR1 is DFQATT, CDR2 SNEGSKA (reference sequence). CDR3 size: 15 residues. The V gene lost 6 bases and the J gene lost 2 bases, with 17 bases spanning the gap.

This chain connects TRBV12-3 or TRBV12-4 to TRBJ1-2; 7 bases are shared with TRBD1. Germline trimming cut 4 bases from V and 2 bases from J; bases unmatched to any gene: 7. The CDR3 totals 15 residues. This CDR3 reads CASSSLGTANYGYTF. In nucleotides, the CDR3 is TGTGCCAGCAGTTCCCTGGGGACAGCCAACTATGGCTACACCTTC.

The gene calls are TRBV3-1 and TRBJ1-1; the D is unclear. Trimming cost V 4 bases and J 3 bases, with 12 bases left between them. This CDR3 comprises 14 residues. Germline V gene sequence: CDR1 LGHDT, CDR2 YNNKEL (reference sequence). CDR3 amino acids: CASSPHPGYTEAFF. The CDR3 DNA reads as TGTGCCAGCAGCCCACACCCGGGTTACACTGAAGCTTTCTTT.